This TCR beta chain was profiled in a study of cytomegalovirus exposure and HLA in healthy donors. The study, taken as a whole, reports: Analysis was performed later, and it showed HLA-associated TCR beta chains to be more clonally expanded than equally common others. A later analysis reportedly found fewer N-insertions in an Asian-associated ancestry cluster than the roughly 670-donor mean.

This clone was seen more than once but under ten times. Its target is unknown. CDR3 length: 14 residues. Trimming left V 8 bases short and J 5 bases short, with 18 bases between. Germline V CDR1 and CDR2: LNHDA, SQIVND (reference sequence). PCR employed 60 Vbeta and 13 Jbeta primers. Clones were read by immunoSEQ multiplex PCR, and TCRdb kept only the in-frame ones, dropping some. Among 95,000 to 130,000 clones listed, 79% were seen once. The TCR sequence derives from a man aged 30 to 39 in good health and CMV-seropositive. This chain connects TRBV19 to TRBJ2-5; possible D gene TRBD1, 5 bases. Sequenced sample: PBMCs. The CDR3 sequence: CASGDRPDLETQYF. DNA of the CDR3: TGTGCCAGTGGCGACAGACCCGACCTGGAGACCCAGTACTTC.